These 3 T cell receptor beta chains were all obtained from the same sample, sequenced in a study of control samples from healthy donors and cancer patients. Assay: immunoSEQ multiplex PCR; the TCRdb copy retains only in-frame clones and omits some. Of 100,000 to 150,000 clones listed, about 88% are singletons. Sequencing was done on a sample of blood. These receptors were collected from a middle-aged man in good health.

This clone was seen a single time. The chain employs TRBV3-1 (or the pseudogene TRBV3-2) and TRBJ1-5; possibly TRBD1 for D (6 bases). The germline V and J ends were trimmed by 1 base and 4 bases, with 14 bases remaining between them. Germline V gene sequence: CDR1 LGHDT, CDR2 YNNKEL (reference sequence). The CDR3 is 16 amino acids. The DNA of the CDR3 is TGTGCCAGCAGCCAAGTCTCGGGCAGGGGAAATCAGCCCCAGCATTTT. Translation gives CASSQVSGRGNQPQHF.

This clone was detected once. The chain is built from TRBV4-1 and TRBJ1-2, with D perhaps TRBD1 (5 bases). There are 14 residues in the CDR3. Germline loops: CDR1 MGHRA, CDR2 YSYEKL. V lost 1 base, J lost 7 bases, and 13 bases lay in between. CDR3 in amino acids: CASSQVRAGVGYTF. CDR3 sequence (DNA): TGCGCCAGCAGCCAAGTGAGGGCGGGGGTTGGCTACACCTTC.

This chain connects TRBV24-1 to TRBJ2-5, with 8 bases fitting TRBD2. The CDR3 totals 13 residues. The ends lost 1 base at V and 7 bases at J; junction bases unmatched: 1. CDR1 KGHDR and CDR2 SFDVKD come from the germline V gene. The CDR3 nucleotides read TGTGCCACCAGTGATTTACGGGGGGGGACCCAGTACTTC. Translated: CATSDLRGGTQYF.